This TCR beta chain stems from a study of regulatory T cells in long-lasting Graves disease. About this clonotype: One base separates it from a far larger clone, so it is likely a read error.

For TCR beta, libraries came from iRepertoire HTBI primers and Arm-PCR of CDR3 regions. TCRdb fed the multiplex PCR reads into MiXCR, producing one record per CDR3 protein. The sample lists 250,000 or so distinct CDR3 sequences; approximately 20% were seen once. The time point is: newly diagnosed GD, antithyroid drugs for less than 3 months. The TCR library was made from RNA that had been extracted from PBMCs in TRIzol. CDR1 is SGHVS, CDR2 FNYEAQ, per germline. Trimming took 2 bases from V and 4 from J; bases not matched to a gene: 4. CDR3 length: 16 residues. The same specimen was also included in a second study, on T cells in Graves' hyperthyroidism and ophthalmopathy.

This chain joins TRBV7-6 and TRBJ2-5; the match to TRBD2 covers 13 bases. This receptor was identified in a woman aged 25 to 45 with Graves disease. The sequencing used peripheral blood mononuclear cells (PBMCs), collected at new diagnosis, from a patient treated with antithyroid drugs. The CDR3 region is CASSLWTSGGGETQYF. Written as DNA, the CDR3 is TGTGCCAGCAGCTTATGGACTAGCGGGGGCGGAGAGACCCAGTACTTC.